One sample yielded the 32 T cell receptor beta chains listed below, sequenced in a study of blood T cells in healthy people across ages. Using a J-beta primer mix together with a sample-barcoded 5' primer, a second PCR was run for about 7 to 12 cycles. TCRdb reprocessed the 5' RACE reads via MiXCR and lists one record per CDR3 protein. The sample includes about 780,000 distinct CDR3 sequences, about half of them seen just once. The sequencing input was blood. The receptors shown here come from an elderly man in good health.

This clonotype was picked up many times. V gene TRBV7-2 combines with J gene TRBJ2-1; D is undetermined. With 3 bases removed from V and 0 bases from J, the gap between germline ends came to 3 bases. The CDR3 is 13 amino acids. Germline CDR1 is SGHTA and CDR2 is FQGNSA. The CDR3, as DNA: TGTGCCAGCAGCTTCTCCTCCTACAATGAGCAGTTCTTC. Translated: CASSFSSYNEQFF.

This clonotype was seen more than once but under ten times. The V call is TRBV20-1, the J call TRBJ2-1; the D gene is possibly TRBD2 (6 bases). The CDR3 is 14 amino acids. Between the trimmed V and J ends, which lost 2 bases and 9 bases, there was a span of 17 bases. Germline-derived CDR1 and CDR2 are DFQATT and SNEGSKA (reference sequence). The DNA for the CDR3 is TGCAGTGCTAGACCTGCGACTAGTAACATTGAGCAGTTCTTC. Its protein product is CSARPATSNIEQFF.

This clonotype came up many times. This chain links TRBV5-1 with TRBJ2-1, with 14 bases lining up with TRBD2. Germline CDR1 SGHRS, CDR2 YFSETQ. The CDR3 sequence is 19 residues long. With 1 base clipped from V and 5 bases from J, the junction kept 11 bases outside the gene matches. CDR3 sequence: CASSLIGGTSGSPNNEQFF. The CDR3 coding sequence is TGCGCCAGCAGCTTGATCGGGGGGACTAGCGGGAGTCCAAACAATGAGCAGTTCTTC.

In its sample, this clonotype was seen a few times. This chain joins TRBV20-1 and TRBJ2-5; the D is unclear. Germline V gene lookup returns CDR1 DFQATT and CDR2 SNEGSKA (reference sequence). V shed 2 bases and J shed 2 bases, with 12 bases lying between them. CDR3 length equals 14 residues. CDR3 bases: TGCAGTGCTAGAAAGGCAGACACTCAAGAGACCCAGTACTTC. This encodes CSARKADTQETQYF.

In DNA form, the CDR3 reads TGCAGTGCTAGTGCTTGGCAGCGATCTGAAGCTTTCTTT. Its protein is CSASAWQRSEAFF. This rearrangement joins TRBV20-1 to TRBJ1-1, with D uncertain. The CDR3 covers 13 residues. Per the germline V gene, CDR1 is DFQATT and CDR2 is SNEGSKA (reference sequence). Trimming took off 3 bases at V and 6 bases at J, with 14 bases between the two ends.

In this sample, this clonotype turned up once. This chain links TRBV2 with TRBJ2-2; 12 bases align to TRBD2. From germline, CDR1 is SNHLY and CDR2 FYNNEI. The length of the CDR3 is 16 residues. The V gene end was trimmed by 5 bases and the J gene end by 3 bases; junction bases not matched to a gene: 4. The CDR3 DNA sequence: TGTGCCAGCAGTCCTAGCGGGGGGGACTACACCGGGGAGCTGTTTTTT. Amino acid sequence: CASSPSGGDYTGELFF.

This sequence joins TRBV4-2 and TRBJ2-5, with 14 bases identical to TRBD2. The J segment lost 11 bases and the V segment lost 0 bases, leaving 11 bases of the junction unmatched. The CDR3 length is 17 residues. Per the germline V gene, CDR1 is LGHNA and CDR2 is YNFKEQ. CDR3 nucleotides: TGTGCCAGCAGCCAAGACGGGACTAGCGGGAGCGGAAATGAGCAGTACTTC. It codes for CASSQDGTSGSGNEQYF.

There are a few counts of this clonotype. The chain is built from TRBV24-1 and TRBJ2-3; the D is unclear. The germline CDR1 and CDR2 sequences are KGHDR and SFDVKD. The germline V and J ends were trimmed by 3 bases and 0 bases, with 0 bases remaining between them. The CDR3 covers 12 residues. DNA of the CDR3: TGTGCCACCAGTGATAGCACAGATACGCAGTATTTT. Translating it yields CATSDSTDTQYF.

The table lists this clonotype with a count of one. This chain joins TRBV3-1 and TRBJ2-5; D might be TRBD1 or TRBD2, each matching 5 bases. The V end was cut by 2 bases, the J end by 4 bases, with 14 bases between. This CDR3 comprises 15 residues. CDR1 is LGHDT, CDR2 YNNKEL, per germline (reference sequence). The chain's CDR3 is CASSQHNGGGETQYF. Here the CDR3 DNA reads TGTGCCAGCAGCCAACATAACGGTGGGGGAGAGACCCAGTACTTC.

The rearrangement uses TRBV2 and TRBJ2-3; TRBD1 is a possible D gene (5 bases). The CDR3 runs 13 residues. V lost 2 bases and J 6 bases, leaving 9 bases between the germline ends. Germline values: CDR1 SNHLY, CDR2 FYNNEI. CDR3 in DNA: TGTGCCAGCAGTGAAAGGGGCTGGGATACGCAGTATTTT. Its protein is CASSERGWDTQYF.

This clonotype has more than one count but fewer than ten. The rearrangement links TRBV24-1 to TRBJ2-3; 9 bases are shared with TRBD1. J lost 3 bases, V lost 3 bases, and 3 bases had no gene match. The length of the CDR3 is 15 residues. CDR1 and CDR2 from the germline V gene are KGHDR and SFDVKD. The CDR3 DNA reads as TGTGCCACCAGTGATCCAGGACAGGGGACAGATACGCAGTATTTT. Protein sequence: CATSDPGQGTDTQYF.

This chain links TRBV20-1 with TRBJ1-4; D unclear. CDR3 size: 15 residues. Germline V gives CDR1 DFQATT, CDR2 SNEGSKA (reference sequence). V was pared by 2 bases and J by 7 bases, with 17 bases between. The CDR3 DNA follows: TGCAGTGCTAGATATCGGCCCCACGGCGGTGAAAAACTGTTTTTT. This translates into CSARYRPHGGEKLFF.

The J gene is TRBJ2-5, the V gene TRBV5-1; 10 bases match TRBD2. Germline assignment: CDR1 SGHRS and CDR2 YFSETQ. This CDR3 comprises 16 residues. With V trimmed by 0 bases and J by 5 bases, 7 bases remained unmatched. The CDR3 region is CASSLGPGLATETQYF. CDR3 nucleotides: TGCGCCAGCAGCTTGGGGCCGGGACTAGCGACGGAGACCCAGTACTTC.

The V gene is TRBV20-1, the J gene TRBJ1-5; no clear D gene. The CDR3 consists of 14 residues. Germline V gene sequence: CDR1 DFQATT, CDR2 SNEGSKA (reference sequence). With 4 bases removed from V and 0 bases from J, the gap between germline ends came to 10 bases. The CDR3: CSATPRFSNQPQHF. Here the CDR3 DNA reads TGCAGTGCTACACCCCGTTTTAGCAATCAGCCCCAGCATTTT.

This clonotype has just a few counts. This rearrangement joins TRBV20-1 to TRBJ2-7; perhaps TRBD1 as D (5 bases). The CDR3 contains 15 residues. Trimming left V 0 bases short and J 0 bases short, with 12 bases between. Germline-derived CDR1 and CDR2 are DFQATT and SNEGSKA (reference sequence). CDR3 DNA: TGCAGTGCTAGAGATGCTGGGGCGAGCTCCTACGAGCAGTACTTC. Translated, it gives CSARDAGASSYEQYF.

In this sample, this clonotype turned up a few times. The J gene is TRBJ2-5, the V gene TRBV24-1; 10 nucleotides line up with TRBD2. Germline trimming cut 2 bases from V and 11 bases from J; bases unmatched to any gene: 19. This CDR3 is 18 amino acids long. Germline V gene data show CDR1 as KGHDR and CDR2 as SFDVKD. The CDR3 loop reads CATSDSPPGLAGVREQYF. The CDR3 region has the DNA TGTGCCACCAGTGATTCTCCACCGGGGCTAGCGGGAGTCCGTGAGCAGTACTTC.

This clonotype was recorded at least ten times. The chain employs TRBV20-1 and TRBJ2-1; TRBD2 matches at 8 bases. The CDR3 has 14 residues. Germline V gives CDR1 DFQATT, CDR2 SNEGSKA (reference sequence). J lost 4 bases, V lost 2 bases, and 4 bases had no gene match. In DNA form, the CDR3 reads TGCAGTGCTAGACCTAGCGGGCCATACAATGAGCAGTTCTTC. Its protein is CSARPSGPYNEQFF.

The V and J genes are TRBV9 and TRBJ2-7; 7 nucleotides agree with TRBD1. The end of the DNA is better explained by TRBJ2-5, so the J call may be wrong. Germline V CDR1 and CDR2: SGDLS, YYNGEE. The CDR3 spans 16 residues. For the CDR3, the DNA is TGTGCCAGCAGCATAGCTACAGACAGGGCCCAGGCGACCCAGTACTTC. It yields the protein CASSIATDRAQATQYF.

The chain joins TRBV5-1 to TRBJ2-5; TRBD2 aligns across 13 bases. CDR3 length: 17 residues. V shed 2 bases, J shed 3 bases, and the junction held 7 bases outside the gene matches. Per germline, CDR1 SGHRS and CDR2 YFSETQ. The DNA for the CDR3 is TGCGCCAGCAGCTTTGGACTAGCGGGAGTCGGAGAAGAGACCCAGTACTTC. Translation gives CASSFGLAGVGEETQYF.

CDR3 sequence (DNA): TGTGCCAGCAGTTTTACGGGACAGCAGTACTTC. This encodes CASSFTGQQYF. The V call is TRBV28, the J call TRBJ2-5; 7 positions match TRBD1. Germline V gene sequence: CDR1 MDHEN, CDR2 SYDVKM. This CDR3 is 11 amino acids long. Trimming took 3 bases from V and 11 from J; bases not matched to a gene: 3.

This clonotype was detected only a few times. The CDR3 DNA sequence: TGTGCCTGGACCCCGGACAGGGGGCGGTACGAGCAGTACTTC. Translating it yields CAWTPDRGRYEQYF. This rearrangement joins TRBV30 to TRBJ2-7, with TRBD1 matching over 11 bases. J was trimmed by 4 bases and V by 4 bases; bases with no gene match: 6. CDR3 size: 14 residues. Germline CDR1 and CDR2: GTSNPN and SVGIG (reference sequence).

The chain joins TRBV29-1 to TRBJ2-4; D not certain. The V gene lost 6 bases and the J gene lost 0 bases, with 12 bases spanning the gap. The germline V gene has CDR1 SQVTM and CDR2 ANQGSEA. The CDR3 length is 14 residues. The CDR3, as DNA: TGCAGCGTGAGGACCGGAAAAGCCAAAAACATTCAGTACTTC. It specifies CSVRTGKAKNIQYF.

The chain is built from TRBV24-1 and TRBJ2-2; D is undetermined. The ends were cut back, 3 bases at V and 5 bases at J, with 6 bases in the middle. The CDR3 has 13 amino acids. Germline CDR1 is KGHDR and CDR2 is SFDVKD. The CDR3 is CATSDMGTGELFF. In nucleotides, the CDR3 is TGTGCCACCAGTGATATGGGAACCGGGGAGCTGTTTTTT.

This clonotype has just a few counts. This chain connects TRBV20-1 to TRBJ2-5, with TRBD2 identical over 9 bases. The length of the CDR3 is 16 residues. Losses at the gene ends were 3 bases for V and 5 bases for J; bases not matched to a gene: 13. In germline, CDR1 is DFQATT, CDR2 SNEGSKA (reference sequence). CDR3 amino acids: CSASGLAGFSWETQYF. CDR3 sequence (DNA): TGCAGTGCTAGTGGTCTAGCGGGATTCTCATGGGAGACCCAGTACTTC.

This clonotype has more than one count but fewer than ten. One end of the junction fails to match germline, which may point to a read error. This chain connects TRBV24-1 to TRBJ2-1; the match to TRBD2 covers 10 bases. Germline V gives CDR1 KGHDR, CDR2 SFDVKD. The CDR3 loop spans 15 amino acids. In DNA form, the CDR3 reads TGTGCCCCCAGTGATTTGCTAGGGCTAGCGGGAGTTCTGTTCTTC. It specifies CAPSDLLGLAGVLFF.

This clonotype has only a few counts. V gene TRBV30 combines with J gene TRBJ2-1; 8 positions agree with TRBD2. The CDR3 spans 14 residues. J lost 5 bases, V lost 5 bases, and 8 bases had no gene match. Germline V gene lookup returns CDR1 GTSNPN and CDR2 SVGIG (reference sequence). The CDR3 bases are TGTGCCTGGGCGGGGGGCAGGACGAACAATGAGCAGTTCTTC. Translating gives CAWAGGRTNNEQFF.

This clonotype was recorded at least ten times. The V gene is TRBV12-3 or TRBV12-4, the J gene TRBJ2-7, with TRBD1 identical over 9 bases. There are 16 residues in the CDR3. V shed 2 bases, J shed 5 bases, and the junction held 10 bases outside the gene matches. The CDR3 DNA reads TGTGCCAGCAGTTTATTGGTAAGGACAGGGGCCCACGAGCAGTACTTC. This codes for CASSLLVRTGAHEQYF.

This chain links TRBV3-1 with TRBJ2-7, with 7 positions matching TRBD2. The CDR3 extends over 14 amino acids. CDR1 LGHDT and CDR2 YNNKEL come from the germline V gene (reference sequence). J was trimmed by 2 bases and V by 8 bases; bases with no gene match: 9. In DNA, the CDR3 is TGTGCCAGCGGCAAGAGAGCGGGGCCCTACGAGCAGTACTTC. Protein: CASGKRAGPYEQYF.

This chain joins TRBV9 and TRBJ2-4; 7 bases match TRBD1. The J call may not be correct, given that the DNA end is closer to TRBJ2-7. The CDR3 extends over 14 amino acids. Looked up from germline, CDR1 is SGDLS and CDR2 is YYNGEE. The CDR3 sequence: CASSPAGGVYEQYF. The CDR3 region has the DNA TGTGCCAGCAGCCCCGCAGGGGGAGTGTACGAGCAGTACTTC.

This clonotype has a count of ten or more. The CDR3, as DNA: TGTGCCAGCACATTATACAATGAGCAGTTCTTC. The encoded protein is CASTLYNEQFF. The chain links TRBV12-3 or TRBV12-4 to TRBJ2-1; D gene uncertain. The V end lost 7 bases, the J end lost 4 bases, and 5 bases lay between the germline ends. The CDR3 consists of 11 residues.

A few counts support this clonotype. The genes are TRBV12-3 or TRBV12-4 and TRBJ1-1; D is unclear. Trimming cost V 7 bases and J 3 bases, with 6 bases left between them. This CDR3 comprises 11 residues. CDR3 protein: CASKQYTEAFF. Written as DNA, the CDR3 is TGTGCCAGCAAACAGTACACTGAAGCTTTCTTT.

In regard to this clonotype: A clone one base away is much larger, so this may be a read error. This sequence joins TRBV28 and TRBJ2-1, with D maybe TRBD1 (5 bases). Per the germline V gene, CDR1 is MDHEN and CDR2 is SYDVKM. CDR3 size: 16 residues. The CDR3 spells CGSSSIRARVLDEQFF. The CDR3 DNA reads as TGTGGCAGCAGTAGTATCAGGGCTAGAGTATTGGATGAGCAGTTCTTC.